This entry is about one T cell receptor (beta chain). The antigen remains undetermined. The sample is drawn from a study of T cell responses to AZD1222 COVID-19 vaccine. Study-level findings and limits: Sampling captured repertoires only after the peak T cell response. Donor demographics were predominantly white British with a female majority; clonal diversity may be underestimated.

The protocol was immunoSEQ multiplex PCR, while the TCRdb copy is restricted to in-frame clones and leaves out a portion. The data contain about 140,000 clones, roughly 92% of them singletons. CDR3 length: 16 amino acids. CDR1 and CDR2 from the germline V gene are MNHEY and SMNVEV (reference sequence). V shed 6 bases, J shed 9 bases, and the junction held 14 bases outside the gene matches. The source of this sequence is an adult who received the AZD1222 COVID-19 vaccine. V usage is TRBV27 and J usage is TRBJ1-6, with TRBD1 matching over 7 bases. The sample in question was peripheral blood, obtained 28 days after the second AZD1222 dose. CDR3 residues: CASSANGQEGFSPLHF. The CDR3 DNA reads TGTGCCAGCAGCGCTAACGGACAGGAGGGGTTTTCACCCCTCCACTTT.